This T cell receptor (beta chain) was identified during a study of OX40 agonist ivuxolimab in advanced cancers. The protocol was immunoSEQ multiplex PCR, while the TCRdb copy is restricted to in-frame clones and leaves out a portion. The table has about 53,000 clones, around 90% seen once. The CDR3 sequence is 14 residues long. Germline V lookup: CDR1 MNHEY, CDR2 SMNVEV (reference sequence). The V end lost 2 bases, the J end lost 2 bases, and 9 bases lay between the germline ends. This clonotype was sampled from an adult with an advanced solid tumor such as melanoma, head and neck, liver or kidney cancer. The sample here was CD4+ or CD8+ T cells sorted from blood, taken in a trial of the OX40 agonist ivuxolimab. The V and J genes are TRBV27 and TRBJ1-1; D call uncertain. The CDR3 is CASSLGSPNTEAFF. CDR3 in DNA: TGTGCCAGCAGTTTAGGGTCCCCAAACACTGAAGCTTTCTTT.